This paragraph reports one TCR beta chain. This CDR3 comprises 16 residues. Trimming removed 4 bases at V and 0 bases at J, with 13 bases between. Looked up from germline, CDR1 is SGHRS and CDR2 is YFSETQ. The data belong to a study of technical replicates of blood from four donors. The data were produced by immunoSEQ multiplex PCR, yet TCRdb's version contains in-frame clones alone and is incomplete. The table shows just over 75,000 clones, with 85% to 95% occurring only once. The chain has TRBV5-1 and TRBJ2-2, with D maybe TRBD2 (6 bases). The clonotype was recovered from a human donor in good health. Sequences were obtained from T cells isolated from PBMCs. The CDR3 DNA reads as TGCGCCAGCAGCCCGAGGACTACCGCGAACACCGGGGAGCTGTTTTTT. It translates to CASSPRTTANTGELFF.